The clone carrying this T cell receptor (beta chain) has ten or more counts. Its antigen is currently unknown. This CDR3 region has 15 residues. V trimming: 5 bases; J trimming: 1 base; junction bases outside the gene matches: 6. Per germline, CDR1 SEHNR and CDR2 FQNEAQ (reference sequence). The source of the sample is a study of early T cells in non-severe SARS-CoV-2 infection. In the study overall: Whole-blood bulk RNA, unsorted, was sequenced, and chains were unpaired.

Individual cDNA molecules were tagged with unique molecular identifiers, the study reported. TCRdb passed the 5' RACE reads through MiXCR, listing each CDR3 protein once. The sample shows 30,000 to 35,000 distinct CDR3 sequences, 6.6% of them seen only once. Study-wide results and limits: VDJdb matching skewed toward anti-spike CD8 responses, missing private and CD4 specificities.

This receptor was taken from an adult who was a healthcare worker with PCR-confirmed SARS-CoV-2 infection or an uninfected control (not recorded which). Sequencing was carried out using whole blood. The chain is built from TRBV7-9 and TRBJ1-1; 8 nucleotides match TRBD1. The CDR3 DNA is TGTGCCAGCAGCCCCCGGACAGGGAGGAACACTGAAGCTTTCTTT. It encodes CASSPRTGRNTEAFF.